This T cell receptor (beta chain) was retrieved from a study of response to subunit inactivated influenza vaccine. Study-wide points: That few new T cells are recruited by each seasonal influenza vaccination was the authors' suggestion.

The V gene lost 1 base and the J gene lost 1 base, with 11 bases spanning the gap. CDR3 length: 16 amino acids. The germline V gene encodes CDR1 SGHKS and CDR2 YYEKEE (reference sequence). TCRdb recomputed calls from the RT-PCR reads with MiXCR, one row per CDR3 protein. Seen here are about 780,000 distinct CDR3 sequences, approximately 17% observed once, and the top ten hold approximately 11%. Remarks on this clonotype: Its antigen is unidentified.

The specimen was PBMCs from blood, collected 4 to 6 days after vaccination. This TCR came from a man in his fifties who received an inactivated influenza vaccine. The gene calls are TRBV5-5 and TRBJ2-2; possibly TRBD2 for D (5 bases). CDR3 coding DNA: TGTGCCAGCAGCTTGTTTCCAGCGGAGAACACCGGGGAGCTGTTTTTT. Encoded protein: CASSLFPAENTGELFF.